What follows is one T cell receptor beta chain and its context. Antigen unknown. Measured with immunoSEQ multiplex PCR; TCRdb has only the in-frame clones, and not every one. The sample comprises around 43,000 clones, about 90% of which are singletons, and around 2.9% rests with the top ten. The source of the sample is a study of T cells after posttransplantation cyclophosphamide. Findings and caveats of the study: Donor CD8+ memory clones often dominated recipient blood repertoires at later times. Recipient CMV seropositivity and CMV reactivation strongly tracked TRB clonality.

The CDR3 contains 14 residues. In germline, CDR1 is SGHNT, CDR2 YYREEE (reference sequence). With 1 base clipped from V and 6 bases from J, the junction kept 2 bases outside the gene matches. The related graft donor's blood sample was taken on the day of bone marrow donation. Sequenced: PBMCs. The chain carries TRBV5-4 and TRBJ2-1, with TRBD1 matching over 9 bases. This clonotype originated in a woman in her 50s in good health and a related stem cell transplant donor. The CDR3 nucleotides read TGTGCCAGCAGCTTGAGGGACAGGGCCAATGAGCAGTTCTTC. It specifies CASSLRDRANEQFF.